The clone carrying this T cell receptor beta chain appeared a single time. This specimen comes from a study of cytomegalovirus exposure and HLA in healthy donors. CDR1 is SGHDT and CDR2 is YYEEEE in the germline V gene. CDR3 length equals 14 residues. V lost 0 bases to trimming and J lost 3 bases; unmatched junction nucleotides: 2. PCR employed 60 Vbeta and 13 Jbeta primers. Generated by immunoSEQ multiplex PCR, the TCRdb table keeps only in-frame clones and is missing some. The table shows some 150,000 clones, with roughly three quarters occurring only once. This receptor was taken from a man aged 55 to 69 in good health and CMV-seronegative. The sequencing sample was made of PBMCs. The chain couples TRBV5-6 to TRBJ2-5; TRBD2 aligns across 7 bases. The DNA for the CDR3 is TGTGCCAGCAGCTTGGCCGCGGGGGAAGAGACCCAGTACTTC. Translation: CASSLAAGEETQYF. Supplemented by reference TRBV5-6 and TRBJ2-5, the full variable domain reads DAGVTQSPTHLIKTRGQQVTLRCSPKSGHDTVSWYQQALGQGPQFIFQYYEEEERQRGNFPDRFSGHQFPNYSSELNVNALLLGDSALYLCASSLAAGEETQYFGPGTRLLVL.